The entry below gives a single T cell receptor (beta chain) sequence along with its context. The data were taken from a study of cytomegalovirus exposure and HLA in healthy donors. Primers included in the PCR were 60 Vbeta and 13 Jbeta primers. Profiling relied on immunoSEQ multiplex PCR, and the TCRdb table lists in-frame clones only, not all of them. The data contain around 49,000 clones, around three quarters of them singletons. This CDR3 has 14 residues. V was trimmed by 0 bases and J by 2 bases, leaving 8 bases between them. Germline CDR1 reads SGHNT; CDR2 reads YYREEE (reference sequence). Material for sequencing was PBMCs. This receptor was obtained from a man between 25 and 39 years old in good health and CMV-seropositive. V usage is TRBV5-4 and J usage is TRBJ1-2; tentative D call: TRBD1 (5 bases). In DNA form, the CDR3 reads TGTGCCAGCAGCTTGGGTGCAGGGAACTATGGCTACACCTTC. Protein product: CASSLGAGNYGYTF.